These 22 T cell receptor beta chains came from one sample sequenced in a study of T-cell reconstitution after alpha-beta-depleted transplantation in children. The TCRbeta library was prepared with unique molecular identifiers. TCRdb recomputed calls from the PCR reads with MiXCR, one row per CDR3 protein. The sample carries approximately 640,000 distinct CDR3 sequences, around 17% recorded once. The material sequenced was PBMCs from the stem cell graft donor, taken from the stem cell graft. These receptor sequences come from a human donor who donated a stem cell graft to a child with acute myeloid leukemia.

This clonotype was counted between two and nine times. The chain couples TRBV5-1 to TRBJ2-5, with D perhaps given as TRBD1 or TRBD2 (6 bases each). V was pared by 2 bases and J by 2 bases, with 10 bases between. Germline V lookup: CDR1 SGHRS, CDR2 YFSETQ. The CDR3 has 14 residues. This chain's CDR3 is CASSFQGRQETQYF. CDR3 DNA: TGCGCCAGCAGCTTTCAGGGGAGGCAAGAGACCCAGTACTTC.

This clonotype has ten or more counts. The chain couples TRBV29-1 to TRBJ2-7, with a weak D call TRBD1 (7 bases). CDR3 length equals 14 residues. CDR1 and CDR2 from the germline V gene are SQVTM and ANQGSEA. V lost 7 bases to trimming and J lost 0 bases, with 16 bases between them. Here the CDR3 reads CSAKAGGSSYEQYF. The CDR3 bases are TGCAGCGCAAAGGCAGGGGGGAGCTCCTACGAGCAGTACTTC.

This clonotype has only a few counts. The genes are TRBV24-1 and TRBJ2-1; no reliable D call. This CDR3 region has 12 residues. The V end was cut by 5 bases, the J end by 3 bases, with 4 bases between. In germline, CDR1 is KGHDR, CDR2 SFDVKD. CDR3 sequence (DNA): TGTGCCACCAGTGTCGGCTACAATGAGCAGTTCTTC. Translating gives CATSVGYNEQFF.

This clonotype turned up a few times. The chain recombines TRBV6-1 with TRBJ2-3; D might be TRBD1 or TRBD2, each matching 5 bases. CDR1 MNHNS and CDR2 SASEGT come from the germline V gene. The ends were cut back, 4 bases at V and 2 bases at J, with 19 bases in the middle. This CDR3 region has 17 residues. CDR3 in amino acids: CASSAGRLVKHTDTQYF. CDR3 DNA: TGTGCCAGCAGTGCGGGACGTCTCGTAAAACACACAGATACGCAGTATTTT.

The gene calls are TRBV20-1 and TRBJ2-7; D is uncertain. V lost 6 bases to trimming and J lost 3 bases, with 9 bases between them. This CDR3 region has 11 residues. Per germline, CDR1 DFQATT and CDR2 SNEGSKA (reference sequence). In DNA, the CDR3 is TGCAGTGCCCGACCGGGCTACGAGCAGTACTTC. Translated, it gives CSARPGYEQYF.

This clonotype came up many times. V and J are TRBV13 and TRBJ2-7; D gene uncertain. CDR3 size: 16 residues. CDR1 is PRHDT and CDR2 is FYEKMQ in the germline V gene (reference sequence). Between the trimmed V and J ends, which lost 4 bases and 9 bases, there was a span of 25 bases. CDR3: CASSSLDGVKTTGQYF. The CDR3 nucleotides read TGTGCCAGCAGCTCGCTCGATGGGGTCAAAACCACGGGGCAGTACTTC. Looking up the rest from reference TRBV13 and TRBJ2-7 gives the full variable domain: AAGVIQSPRHLIKEKRETATLKCYPIPRHDTVYWYQQGPGQDPQFLISFYEKMQSDKGSIPDRFSAQQFSDYHSELNMSSLELGDSALYFCASSSLDGVKTTGQYFGPGTRLTVT.

The chain employs TRBV4-3 and TRBJ2-4, with a possible D match to TRBD2 (6 bases). Germline V CDR1 and CDR2: LGHNA, YSLEER. The CDR3 runs to 16 residues. Trimming shortened V by 0 bases and J by 9 bases, and 18 bases separated the two germline ends. The CDR3 is CASSQEVGDPRGIQYF. CDR3 DNA sequence: TGCGCCAGCAGCCAAGAGGTGGGGGACCCGCGGGGCATTCAGTACTTC.

The genes are TRBV2 and TRBJ1-5; 7 bases match TRBD1. This CDR3 comprises 15 residues. The ends lost 6 bases at V and 2 bases at J; junction bases unmatched: 7. The germline V gene has CDR1 SNHLY and CDR2 FYNNEI. The CDR3 sequence: CASSYEGAGNQPQHF. The CDR3 bases are TGTGCCAGCAGCTATGAGGGGGCCGGCAATCAGCCCCAGCATTTT.

V usage is TRBV5-5 and J usage is TRBJ2-5; 7 bases agree with TRBD2. After removal of 5 bases from V and 6 bases from J, the junction contained 10 bases not matched to a gene. Germline V gene sequence: CDR1 SGHKS, CDR2 YYEKEE (reference sequence). This CDR3 is 14 amino acids long. The CDR3 sequence is CASSWGEGEKTQYF. In nucleotides, the CDR3 is TGTGCCAGCAGTTGGGGGGAGGGCGAGAAGACCCAGTACTTC.

This clonotype was detected many times. The rearrangement joins TRBV27 to TRBJ2-1, with 10 bases lining up with TRBD1. The CDR3 totals 15 residues. Germline lookup yields CDR1 MNHEY and CDR2 SMNVEV (reference sequence). The junction had 5 bases not matched to a gene; V was cut back by 5 bases and J by 4 bases. This chain's CDR3 is CASSRTGGPYNEQFF. CDR3 sequence (DNA): TGTGCCAGCAGTAGGACAGGGGGTCCGTACAATGAGCAGTTCTTC.

There are many counts of this clonotype. This rearrangement joins TRBV25-1 to TRBJ2-1; D call uncertain. From germline, CDR1 is MGHDK and CDR2 SYGVNS. The ends were cut back, 0 bases at V and 10 bases at J, with 4 bases in the middle. The CDR3 runs to 11 residues. The CDR3: CASSEYEEQFF. Written as DNA, the CDR3 is TGTGCCAGCAGTGAATACGAGGAGCAGTTCTTC. Variable domain in full (rest from reference TRBV25-1 and TRBJ2-1): EADIYQTPRYLVIGTGKKITLECSQTMGHDKMYWYQQDPGMELHLIHYSYGVNSTEKGDLSSESTVSRIRTEHFPLTLESARPSHTSQYLCASSEYEEQFFGPGTRLTVL.

The chain carries TRBV2 and TRBJ2-5, with D possibly being TRBD1 (6 bases). The CDR3 is 15 amino acids. CDR1 is SNHLY and CDR2 is FYNNEI in the germline V gene. V shed 2 bases and J shed 0 bases, with 10 bases lying between them. DNA of the CDR3: TGTGCCAGCAGTGAAAGGGGGAACTACCAAGAGACCCAGTACTTC. This gives the protein CASSERGNYQETQYF.

In this sample, this clonotype turned up many times. The chain has TRBV25-1 and TRBJ1-2, with a possible D match to TRBD1 (5 bases). Germline loops: CDR1 MGHDK, CDR2 SYGVNS. Trimming pared 5 bases from V and 1 base from J, leaving 11 bases between. The CDR3 totals 14 residues. CDR3 region: CASSKDILNYGYTF. The CDR3 DNA reads as TGTGCCAGCAGTAAGGACATTCTTAACTATGGCTACACCTTC.

The chain combines TRBV11-2 with TRBJ2-1, with TRBD2 matching 8 bases. The germline gives CDR1 SGHAT, CDR2 FQNNGV. The CDR3 has 16 amino acids. With 1 base clipped from V and 3 bases from J, the junction kept 5 bases outside the gene matches. CDR3 protein: CASSLGGGQIYNEQFF. CDR3 sequence (DNA): TGTGCCAGCAGCTTAGGCGGGGGGCAGATCTACAATGAGCAGTTCTTC. The full variable domain, rest sourced from reference TRBV11-2 and TRBJ2-1, is EAGVAQSPRYKIIEKRQSVAFWCNPISGHATLYWYQQILGQGPKLLIQFQNNGVVDDSQLPKDRFSAERLKGVDSTLKIQPAKLEDSAVYLCASSLGGGQIYNEQFFGPGTRLTVL.

This clonotype was detected only a few times. The V gene is TRBV12-3 or TRBV12-4, the J gene TRBJ1-1, with D maybe TRBD1 (5 bases). V shed 5 bases and J shed 10 bases, with 20 bases lying between them. The CDR3 loop spans 14 amino acids. DNA for the CDR3: TGTGCCAGCAGTCCGCAGGGCCCCGGTATGGGAGCTTTCTTT. This sequence encodes CASSPQGPGMGAFF.

This clonotype showed up many times. V gene TRBV4-3 combines with J gene TRBJ2-1, with D unclear. The germline V gene encodes CDR1 LGHNA and CDR2 YSLEER. The CDR3 loop spans 14 amino acids. V was shortened by 5 bases and J by 4 bases, with 12 bases between the two germline ends. CDR3 bases: TGCGCCAGCAGCTCTGACTTGCCATACAATGAGCAGTTCTTC. This gives the protein CASSSDLPYNEQFF.

CDR3 sequence: CASSFVPGPANVLTF. The CDR3 DNA follows: TGTGCCAGCAGCTTCGTCCCCGGGCCGGCCAACGTCCTGACTTTC. The chain couples TRBV7-2 to TRBJ2-6; D is unresolved. V lost 3 bases to trimming and J lost 6 bases, with 12 bases between them. This CDR3 contains 15 residues. Germline V CDR1 and CDR2: SGHTA, FQGNSA.

The sample holds many counts of this clonotype. This chain connects TRBV12-3 or TRBV12-4 to TRBJ1-3, with D possibly matching TRBD1 (5 bases). This CDR3 has 18 residues. Trimming left V 10 bases short and J 0 bases short, with 25 bases between. The CDR3 DNA reads as TGTGCCACCACCTCTGTCCGGGACCCAATAAACTCTGGAAACACCATATATTTT. It encodes CATTSVRDPINSGNTIYF.

The rearrangement joins TRBV7-2 to TRBJ2-4; D is possibly TRBD1 or TRBD2 (5 bases each). The CDR3 is 15 amino acids. Germline assignment: CDR1 SGHTA and CDR2 FQGNSA. The ends were cut back, 5 bases at V and 0 bases at J, with 11 bases in the middle. The CDR3 sequence is CASSQGELAKNIQYF. In DNA, the CDR3 is TGTGCCAGCAGCCAAGGGGAGCTAGCCAAAAACATTCAGTACTTC.

This clonotype occurred many times. V is TRBV20-1 and J is TRBJ2-2, with D unclear. This CDR3 comprises 13 residues. V gave up 0 bases and J gave up 6 bases, with 8 bases separating them. Germline V gives CDR1 DFQATT, CDR2 SNEGSKA (reference sequence). CDR3 region: CSARDPVAGELFF. The CDR3 DNA reads as TGCAGTGCTAGAGACCCTGTCGCCGGGGAGCTGTTTTTT.

In its sample, this clonotype was seen many times. The germline gene is not matched at one end of the junction; a read error may be the cause. V usage is TRBV27 and J usage is TRBJ2-3, with D perhaps TRBD2 (6 bases). Germline CDR1 is MNHEY and CDR2 is SMNVEV (reference sequence). This CDR3 contains 13 residues. The CDR3 spells CASRPGDTDTQYF. CDR3 sequence (DNA): TGTGCCAGCAGACCGGGAGACACAGATACGCAATATTTT.

As regards this clonotype: Since a much larger clone is just one base distant, this may be a read error. The chain links TRBV20-1 to TRBJ2-7; 10 bases agree with TRBD2. Germline loops: CDR1 DFQATT, CDR2 SNEGSKA (reference sequence). This CDR3 spans 17 amino acids. The CDR3 DNA reads as TGCTGTGCTAGAGCTATGCCGGGACTAGCGAAGGGAGCCGAGCAGTACTTC. This translates into CCARAMPGLAKGAEQYF.